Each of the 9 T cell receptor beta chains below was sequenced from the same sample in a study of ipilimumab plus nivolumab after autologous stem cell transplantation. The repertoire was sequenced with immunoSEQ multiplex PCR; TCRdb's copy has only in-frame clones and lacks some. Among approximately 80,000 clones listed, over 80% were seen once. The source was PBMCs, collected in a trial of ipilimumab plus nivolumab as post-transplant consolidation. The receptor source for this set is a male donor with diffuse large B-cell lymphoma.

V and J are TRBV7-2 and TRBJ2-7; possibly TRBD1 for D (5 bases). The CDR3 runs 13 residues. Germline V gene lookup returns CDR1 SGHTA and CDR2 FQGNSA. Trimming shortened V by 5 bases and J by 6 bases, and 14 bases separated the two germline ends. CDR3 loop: CASSRPDKGEQYF. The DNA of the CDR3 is TGTGCCAGCAGCAGGCCGGACAAAGGCGAGCAGTACTTC.

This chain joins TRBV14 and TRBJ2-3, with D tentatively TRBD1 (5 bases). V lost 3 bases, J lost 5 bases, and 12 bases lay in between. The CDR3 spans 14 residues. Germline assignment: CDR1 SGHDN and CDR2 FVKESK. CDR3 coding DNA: TGTGCCAGCAGCCACGACGCAGGGCAAGATACGCAGTATTTT. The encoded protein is CASSHDAGQDTQYF.

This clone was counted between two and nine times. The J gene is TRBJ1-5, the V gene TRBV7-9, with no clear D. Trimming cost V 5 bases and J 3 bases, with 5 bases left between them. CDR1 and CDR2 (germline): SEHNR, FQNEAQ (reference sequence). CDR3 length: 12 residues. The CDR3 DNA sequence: TGTGCCAGCAGCCAAGACAATCAGCCCCAGCATTTT. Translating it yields CASSQDNQPQHF.

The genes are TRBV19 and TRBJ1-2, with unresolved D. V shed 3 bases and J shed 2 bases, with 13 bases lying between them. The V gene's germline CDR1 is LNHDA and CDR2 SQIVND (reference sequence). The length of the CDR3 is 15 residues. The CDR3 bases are TGTGCCAGTAGTATTAACCCAAACCAAAACTATGGCTACACCTTC. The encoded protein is CASSINPNQNYGYTF. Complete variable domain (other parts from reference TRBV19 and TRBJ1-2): DGGITQSPKYLFRKEGQNVTLSCEQNLNHDAMYWYRQDPGQGLRLIYYSQIVNDFQKGDIAEGYSVSREKKESFPLTVTSAQKNPTAFYLCASSINPNQNYGYTFGSGTRLTVV.

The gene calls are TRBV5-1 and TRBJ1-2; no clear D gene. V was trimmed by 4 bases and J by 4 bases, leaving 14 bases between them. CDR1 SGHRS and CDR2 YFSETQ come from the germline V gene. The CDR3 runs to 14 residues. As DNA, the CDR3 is TGCGCCAGCAGCGCCCGCGAGGGAGTCTATGGCTACACCTTC. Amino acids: CASSAREGVYGYTF. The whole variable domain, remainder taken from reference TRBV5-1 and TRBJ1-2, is KAGVTQTPRYLIKTRGQQVTLSCSPISGHRSVSWYQQTPGQGLQFLFEYFSETQRNKGNFPGRFSGRQFSNSRSEMNVSTLELGDSALYLCASSAREGVYGYTFGSGTRLTVV.

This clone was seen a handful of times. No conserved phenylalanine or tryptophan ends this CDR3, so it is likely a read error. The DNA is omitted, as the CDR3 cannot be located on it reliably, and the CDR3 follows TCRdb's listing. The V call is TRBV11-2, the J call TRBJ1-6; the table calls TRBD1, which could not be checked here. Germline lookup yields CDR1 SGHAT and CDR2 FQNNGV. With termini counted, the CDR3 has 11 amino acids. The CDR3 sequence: CASSLVSLRGR.

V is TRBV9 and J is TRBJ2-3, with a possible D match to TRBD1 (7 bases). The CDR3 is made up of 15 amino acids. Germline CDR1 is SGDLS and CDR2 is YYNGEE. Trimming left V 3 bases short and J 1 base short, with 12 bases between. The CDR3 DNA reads TGTGCCAGCAGCGGACAGGGACTCGGCACAGATACGCAGTATTTT. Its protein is CASSGQGLGTDTQYF. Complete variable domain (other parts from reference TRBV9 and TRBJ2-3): DSGVTQTPKHLITATGQRVTLRCSPRSGDLSVYWYQQSLDQGLQFLIQYYNGEERAKGNILERFSAQQFPDLHSELNLSSLELGDSALYFCASSGQGLGTDTQYFGPGTRLTVL.

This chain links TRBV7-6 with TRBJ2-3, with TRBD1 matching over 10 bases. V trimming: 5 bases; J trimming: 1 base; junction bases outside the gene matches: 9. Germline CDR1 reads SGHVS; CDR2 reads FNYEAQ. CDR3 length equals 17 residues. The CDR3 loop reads CASSTSSGTGGTDTQYF. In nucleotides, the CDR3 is TGTGCCAGCAGCACCTCCTCCGGGACAGGGGGCACAGATACGCAGTATTTT.

The DNA of the CDR3 is TGTGCCAGTAGTATCCGACAGACTGGCTACACCTTC. It encodes CASSIRQTGYTF. The chain employs TRBV19 and TRBJ1-2, with D possibly matching TRBD1 (5 bases). Trimming shortened V by 3 bases and J by 7 bases, and 9 bases separated the two germline ends. CDR3 size: 12 residues. CDR1 and CDR2 from the germline V gene are LNHDA and SQIVND (reference sequence).